The rows below give T cell receptor beta chains drawn from one sample of a study of identical twins. TCRdb recomputed calls from the 5' RACE reads with MiXCR, one row per CDR3 protein. The sample records about 660,000 distinct CDR3 sequences, 8.6% being singletons. These data are also associated with another study on yellow fever vaccine responses in identical twins.

The sample comprised PBMCs. The source of these receptors is a woman aged 18-29 years in good health. CDR3s leave out the opening cysteine and the closing phenylalanine or tryptophan. Fields, in order: V gene, J gene, CDR3 length, CDR3 protein.

V: TRBV20-1
J: TRBJ2-5
length: 12
CDR3: SALEGLAKETQY

V: TRBV20-1
J: TRBJ1-1
length: 13
CDR3: SARTVLNSNTEAF

V: TRBV10-2
J: TRBJ2-3
length: 10
CDR3: ASSEVTGTQY

V: TRBV4-3
J: TRBJ2-6
length: 17
CDR3: ASSLSLLAGGSGANVLT

V: TRBV7-8
J: TRBJ2-1
length: 12
CDR3: ASSLRPGHNEQF

V: TRBV4-2
J: TRBJ2-5
length: 14
CDR3: ASSQDVGGPEETQY

V: TRBV20-1
J: TRBJ2-3
length: 13
CDR3: SAPRLAASTDTQY

V: TRBV5-1
J: TRBJ1-2
length: 12
CDR3: ASSSGPEVHGYT

V: TRBV7-3
J: TRBJ2-2
length: 10
CDR3: ASSPRVGELF

V: TRBV6-6
J: TRBJ2-7
length: 10
CDR3: ASSKDSYEQY

V: TRBV6-1
J: TRBJ2-7
length: 13
CDR3: ASTAGGGPTYEQY

V: TRBV2
J: TRBJ2-1
length: 13
CDR3: ASRAPGTGGHEQF

V: TRBV7-3
J: TRBJ2-5
length: 11
CDR3: ASSARVSETQY

V: TRBV5-8
J: TRBJ1-5
length: 14
CDR3: ASSLGGPPGNQPQH

V: TRBV5-6
J: TRBJ2-1
length: 14
CDR3: ASRGGLAGRYNEQF

V: TRBV27
J: TRBJ2-7
length: 13
CDR3: ASRLTGTASYEQY

V: TRBV28
J: TRBJ2-1
length: 14
CDR3: ASSWTPGLTYNEQF

V: TRBV2
J: TRBJ2-3
length: 16
CDR3: ASSDPQTSGAATDTQY

V: TRBV10-3
J: TRBJ2-7
length: 15
CDR3: AISESEQGFGTYEQY

V: TRBV7-7
J: TRBJ2-5
length: 13
CDR3: ASSAGTGGKETQY

V: TRBV18
J: TRBJ2-7
length: 13
CDR3: ASSPPSLNSYEQY

V: TRBV7-9
J: TRBJ2-7
length: 13
CDR3: ASSSSGTGVYEQY

V: TRBV29-1
J: TRBJ2-2
length: 11
CDR3: SVFSSNTGELF

V: TRBV11-2
J: TRBJ2-5
length: 14
CDR3: ASSHLAETVEETQY

V: TRBV20-1
J: TRBJ1-6
length: 12
CDR3: SAGRTGRNSPLH

V: TRBV12-3/TRBV12-4
J: TRBJ1-6
length: 13
CDR3: ASSLGGSYNSPLH

V: TRBV11-2
J: TRBJ2-7
length: 16
CDR3: ASSLYVAGGGSSYEQY

V: TRBV5-1
J: TRBJ2-1
length: 12
CDR3: ASSPREVHNEQF

V: TRBV5-1
J: TRBJ2-5
length: 12
CDR3: ASSLGWEQETQY

V: TRBV3-1
J: TRBJ2-1
length: 12
CDR3: ASSQGYDYNEQF

V: TRBV12-5
J: TRBJ2-5
length: 15
CDR3: ASGLVRIRYYVETQY

V: TRBV27
J: TRBJ2-1
length: 13
CDR3: ASSPMQGAGNEQF

V: TRBV7-9
J: TRBJ2-7
length: 13
CDR3: ASSLVSAGSHEQY

V: TRBV27
J: TRBJ2-1
length: 15
CDR3: ASSLQTGTPSYNEQF

V: TRBV12-3/TRBV12-4
J: TRBJ1-4
length: 9
CDR3: ASSFNEKLF

V: TRBV20-1
J: TRBJ1-5
length: 10
CDR3: SAATGDQPQH

V: TRBV15
J: TRBJ2-2
length: 13
CDR3: ATSRQNRWTGELF

V: TRBV28
J: TRBJ1-5
length: 14
CDR3: ASNRRGQGMDQPQH

V: TRBV10-3
J: TRBJ1-4
length: 11
CDR3: AISEGRARELF

V: TRBV7-8
J: TRBJ2-1
length: 16
CDR3: ASSLLVAGGAFYNEQF

V: TRBV7-2
J: TRBJ2-5
length: 13
CDR3: ASSWGDRGLETQY

V: TRBV7-6
J: TRBJ1-1
length: 14
CDR3: ASSFGQGLRNTEAF

V: TRBV5-1
J: TRBJ2-1
length: 12
CDR3: ATQGGSSYNEQF

V: TRBV6-1
J: TRBJ1-1
length: 12
CDR3: ASSPLLVNTEAF

V: TRBV7-3
J: TRBJ2-3
length: 14
CDR3: ASSLQSAGTADTQY

V: TRBV6-1
J: TRBJ2-2
length: 12
CDR3: ASSRDKNTGELF

V: TRBV7-8
J: TRBJ1-4
length: 13
CDR3: ASSPNRQAAFKLF

V: TRBV5-1
J: TRBJ2-3
length: 13
CDR3: ASSQLASLTDTQY

V: TRBV6-5
J: TRBJ2-5
length: 14
CDR3: ASSYRASGTGETQY

V: TRBV6-6
J: TRBJ2-3
length: 11
CDR3: ASRIAGPDTQY